Following are 3 T cell receptor beta chains from one sample sequenced in a study of shared clonotypes between healthy human individuals. Method: immunoSEQ multiplex PCR; TCRdb's copy keeps in-frame clones and lacks some. The sample lists around 500,000 clones; approximately 82% were seen once. Sequencing input: PBMCs. These receptor sequences come from a woman between 40 and 55 years old in good health. Some clones in this sample may be carry-over from other donors' samples.

The chain recombines TRBV28 with TRBJ2-3; 10 bases are a match to TRBD2. Germline V gene sequence: CDR1 MDHEN, CDR2 SYDVKM. The junction had 8 bases not matched to a gene; V was cut back by 5 bases and J by 0 bases. The CDR3 has 17 residues. The DNA for the CDR3 is TGTGCCAGCAGTCGAGCTGGACTAGCGGCTAGCACAGATACGCAGTATTTT. Protein product: CASSRAGLAASTDTQYF.

The chain recombines TRBV9 with TRBJ1-2; tentatively, D is TRBD1 (5 bases). Trimming removed 3 bases from V and 4 bases from J, with 16 bases in between. The germline V gene has CDR1 SGDLS and CDR2 YYNGEE. The CDR3 runs to 15 residues. DNA for the CDR3: TGTGCCAGCAGCGGCCTCGCCGTGGGGGGCTATGGCTACACCTTC. Translated: CASSGLAVGGYGYTF.

The rearrangement uses TRBV11-2 and TRBJ2-2; D may be TRBD2 (5 bases). The germline V and J ends were trimmed by 7 bases and 2 bases, with 11 bases remaining between them. The CDR3 extends over 14 amino acids. Germline lookup yields CDR1 SGHAT and CDR2 FQNNGV. CDR3 in DNA: TGTGCCAGCACCAAGCGGCCTAACACCGGGGAGCTGTTTTTT. Its protein product is CASTKRPNTGELFF.